Below, 16 T cell receptor beta chains from the same sample are listed, as sequenced in a study of blood T cell repertoires in COVID-19. Assay used: immunoSEQ multiplex PCR; TCRdb lists only in-frame clones, some missing. Here the sample spans under 15,000 clones, approximately 91% being singletons. The sample was peripheral blood. The receptors derive from a woman aged 70 to 79 with active COVID-19.

This rearrangement joins TRBV19 to TRBJ2-2; a possible D gene is TRBD1 (5 bases). CDR3 size: 16 residues. Per the germline V gene, CDR1 is LNHDA and CDR2 is SQIVND (reference sequence). V lost 2 bases and J lost 0, with 10 bases in between. CDR3 coding DNA: TGTGCCAGTAGTATAAGAGACAGTCCGAACACCGGGGAGCTGTTTTTT. Protein product: CASSIRDSPNTGELFF.

The chain couples TRBV19 to TRBJ2-3; 7 bases match TRBD2. V shed 5 bases and J 6 bases; nucleotides not matched to a gene: 8. Germline CDR1 LNHDA, CDR2 SQIVND (reference sequence). CDR3 length equals 14 residues. CDR3 loop: CASSSREWSDTQYF. CDR3 DNA sequence: TGTGCCAGTAGTTCGCGGGAGTGGTCGGATACGCAGTATTTT.

The chain combines TRBV2 with TRBJ2-7; 7 nucleotides line up with TRBD1. Germline CDR1 reads SNHLY; CDR2 reads FYNNEI. Germline trimming cut 6 bases from V and 1 base from J; bases unmatched to any gene: 6. This CDR3 is built from 14 residues. The CDR3 DNA follows: TGTGCCAGCAGGGAGACGGACAGGTCCTACGAGCAGTACTTC. It encodes CASRETDRSYEQYF. The full variable domain, rest sourced from reference TRBV2 and TRBJ2-7, is EPEVTQTPSHQVTQMGQEVILRCVPISNHLYFYWYRQILGQKVEFLVSFYNNEISEKSEIFDDQFSVERPDGSNFTLKIRSTKLEDSAMYFCASRETDRSYEQYFGPGTRLTVT.

V gene TRBV7-9 combines with J gene TRBJ1-1, with D perhaps matching TRBD1 (5 bases). V lost 7 bases and J lost 3, with 15 bases in between. CDR3 length: 14 amino acids. Per the germline V gene, CDR1 is SEHNR and CDR2 is FQNEAQ (reference sequence). CDR3 sequence: CASTKWGGDTEAFF. CDR3 in DNA: TGTGCCAGCACCAAATGGGGGGGTGACACTGAAGCTTTCTTT.

The chain employs TRBV6-2 or TRBV6-3 and TRBJ1-1; D ambiguous. Germline lookup yields CDR1 MNHEY and CDR2 SVGEGT. There are 15 residues in the CDR3. V lost 6 bases to trimming and J lost 0 bases, with 14 bases between them. The DNA for the CDR3 is TGTGCCAGCAGCCTTTACGTCCAGGTGAACACTGAAGCTTTCTTT. Encoded protein: CASSLYVQVNTEAFF.

The chain employs TRBV28 and TRBJ1-5, with no clear D. In germline, CDR1 is MDHEN, CDR2 SYDVKM. The CDR3 is 13 residues long. Trimming shortened V by 5 bases and J by 6 bases, and 11 bases separated the two germline ends. CDR3 region: CASSGPKAQPQHF. DNA for the CDR3: TGTGCCAGCAGTGGGCCCAAAGCTCAGCCCCAGCATTTT.

A single count supports this clone. The DNA of the CDR3 is TGTGCCAGCAGCTTGGGGACAGCCCTTAATTCACCCCTCCACTTT. Translated, it gives CASSLGTALNSPLHF. The chain recombines TRBV5-5 with TRBJ1-6, with D possibly being TRBD1 (6 bases). The CDR3 spans 15 residues. The germline V and J ends were trimmed by 0 bases and 6 bases, with 10 bases remaining between them. The germline V gene encodes CDR1 SGHKS and CDR2 YYEKEE (reference sequence).

The CDR3 nucleotides are TGTGCCAGCAGCCTTGGACCGGGACAGGGGAACGGGGAGCTGTTTTTT. Translated: CASSLGPGQGNGELFF. The chain carries TRBV11-3 and TRBJ2-2; the match to TRBD1 covers 10 bases. Per germline, CDR1 SGHNT and CDR2 YENEEA. The CDR3 totals 16 residues. Germline trimming cut 5 bases from V and 7 bases from J; bases unmatched to any gene: 10. The full variable domain, its missing parts supplied by reference TRBV11-3 and TRBJ2-2, is EAGVVQSPRYKIIEKKQPVAFWCNPISGHNTLYWYLQNLGQGPELLIRYENEEAVDDSQLPKDRFSAERLKGVDSTLKIQPAELGDSAVYLCASSLGPGQGNGELFFGEGSRLTVL.

V and J are TRBV30 and TRBJ2-7; 10 bases line up with TRBD1. The CDR3 contains 13 residues. Germline values: CDR1 GTSNPN, CDR2 SVGIG (reference sequence). V was pared by 1 base and J by 6 bases, with 3 bases of the junction left unmatched. CDR3 sequence (DNA): TGTGCCTGGAGTGGGGGACAGGGGCGCGAGCAGTACTTC. It encodes CAWSGGQGREQYF.

The CDR3 DNA reads as TGCAGCGCATCGGAGGGGGGGGGCACTGAAGCTTTCTTT. It codes for CSASEGGGTEAFF. This rearrangement joins TRBV29-1 to TRBJ1-1; weak D call: TRBD1 (6 bases). CDR3 length: 13 residues. The germline V and J ends were trimmed by 7 bases and 4 bases, with 16 bases remaining between them. Germline lookup yields CDR1 SQVTM and CDR2 ANQGSEA.

The chain links TRBV28 to TRBJ2-2, with D hard to call. The CDR3 is 12 amino acids. Germline assignment: CDR1 MDHEN and CDR2 SYDVKM. The V and J ends lost 8 bases and 1 base respectively, with 5 bases between them. CDR3 coding DNA: TGTGCCAGCCCGGGGAACACCGGGGAGCTGTTTTTT. Translating it yields CASPGNTGELFF. Together with reference TRBV28 and TRBJ2-2, the CDR3 gives the full variable domain: DVKVTQSSRYLVKRTGEKVFLECVQDMDHENMFWYRQDPGLGLRLIYFSYDVKMKEKGDIPEGYSVSREKKERFSLILESASTNQTSMYLCASPGNTGELFFGEGSRLTVL.

The CDR3, as DNA: TGTGCCAGCAGCTTAGATCTAGAGACAGGGCAAGAGACCCAGTACTTC. Protein: CASSLDLETGQETQYF. This chain joins TRBV11-2 and TRBJ2-5; 7 positions agree with TRBD1. Germline-derived CDR1 and CDR2 are SGHAT and FQNNGV. V lost 0 bases to trimming and J lost 2 bases; unmatched junction nucleotides: 6. The CDR3 runs to 16 residues.

The V gene is TRBV28, the J gene TRBJ1-4; D is possibly TRBD1 (5 bases). This CDR3 has 14 amino acids. The germline V gene has CDR1 MDHEN and CDR2 SYDVKM. Trimming shortened V by 6 bases and J by 2 bases, and 10 bases separated the two germline ends. The CDR3 is CASRPGGTNEKLFF. The DNA of the CDR3 is TGTGCCAGCAGGCCTGGGGGGACTAATGAAAAACTGTTTTTT.

The chain employs TRBV11-2 and TRBJ2-7, with unresolved D. The ends were cut back, 5 bases at V and 4 bases at J, with 3 bases in the middle. The length of the CDR3 is 10 residues. CDR1 and CDR2 from the germline V gene are SGHAT and FQNNGV. The CDR3 loop is CASSLYEQYF. The CDR3, as DNA: TGTGCCAGCAGCCTGTACGAGCAGTACTTC.

V and J are TRBV6-5 and TRBJ2-7; D not resolved. V shed 8 bases and J shed 0 bases, with 11 bases lying between them. Per the germline V gene, CDR1 is MNHEY and CDR2 is SVGAGI. This CDR3 contains 13 residues. CDR3 loop: CASRVRSSYEQYF. The CDR3 DNA is TGTGCCAGCCGAGTAAGGAGCTCCTACGAGCAGTACTTC.

Notes on this clone: Relative to the germline gene, one junction end is altered; a read error may explain this. V and J are TRBV28 and TRBJ1-5, with 8 bases that match TRBD1. The CDR3 spans 13 residues. CDR1 and CDR2 from the germline V gene are MDHEN and SYDVKM. The CDR3 DNA reads as TGTGCCAGCACCCAATTTCAGGGGGCCCCGAGTGGTTTT. It yields the protein CASTQFQGAPSGF.